Shown below are 13 T cell receptor beta chains from a single sample sequenced in a study of control samples from healthy donors and cancer patients. Sequencing was performed with immunoSEQ multiplex PCR; in TCRdb, only in-frame clones are kept and a portion is missing. The table lists over 150,000 clones, about 91% of them singletons, with around 2% in the top ten. The sequencing sample was made of blood. The receptors shown here come from a middle-aged woman in good health.

The chain recombines TRBV18 with TRBJ2-7; 10 positions match TRBD2. This CDR3 has 15 residues. Germline assignment: CDR1 KGHSH and CDR2 LQKENI. V was pared by 5 bases and J by 2 bases, with 6 bases of the junction left unmatched. The chain's CDR3 is CASSESSGGPYEQYF. The DNA of the CDR3 is TGTGCCAGCTCAGAATCTAGCGGGGGCCCCTACGAGCAGTACTTC.

This chain joins TRBV23-1 and TRBJ1-3; D gene uncertain. TRBV23-1 is sorted into the ORF group, with uncertain function. CDR3 size: 14 residues. Between the trimmed V and J ends, which lost 2 bases and 7 bases, there was a span of 12 bases. CDR3 nucleotide sequence: TGCGCCAGCAGTCAACCGGAGGTGGAGAACACCATATATTTT. It translates to CASSQPEVENTIYF.

This clone has just a few counts. V is TRBV9 and J is TRBJ2-7; no definite D call. Deletions cut 0 bases from V and 2 bases from J, with 9 bases between. Germline CDR1 reads SGDLS; CDR2 reads YYNGEE. This CDR3 contains 14 residues. The CDR3 spells CASSVVAEPYEQYF. Written as DNA, the CDR3 is TGTGCCAGCAGCGTAGTGGCTGAACCCTACGAGCAGTACTTC.

This chain links TRBV7-9 with TRBJ2-1; D not resolved. V lost 5 bases, J lost 8 bases, and 7 bases lay in between. This CDR3 is 11 amino acids long. Germline V gives CDR1 SEHNR, CDR2 FQNEAQ (reference sequence). As DNA, the CDR3 is TGTGCCAGCAGCCCCGGCCATGAGCAGTTCTTC. Translated, it gives CASSPGHEQFF.

CDR3 nucleotide sequence: TGTGCCAGCAGCGTAGATCCGGGGTCTAACTATGGCTACACCTTC. It yields the protein CASSVDPGSNYGYTF. This rearrangement joins TRBV9 to TRBJ1-2; D gene unclear. Trimming took 0 bases from V and 0 from J, leaving 9 bases between them. This CDR3 contains 15 residues. Per germline, CDR1 SGDLS and CDR2 YYNGEE. Supplemented by reference TRBV9 and TRBJ1-2, the full variable domain reads DSGVTQTPKHLITATGQRVTLRCSPRSGDLSVYWYQQSLDQGLQFLIQYYNGEERAKGNILERFSAQQFPDLHSELNLSSLELGDSALYFCASSVDPGSNYGYTFGSGTRLTVV.

The chain carries TRBV5-1 and TRBJ2-1; TRBD1 might be the D (6 bases). The CDR3 length is 15 residues. V was trimmed by 4 bases and J by 6 bases, leaving 17 bases between them. CDR1 SGHRS and CDR2 YFSETQ come from the germline V gene. The CDR3 bases are TGCGCCAGCAGCCTGGACAGCCTGGTGAGCAATGAGCAGTTCTTC. Its translation is CASSLDSLVSNEQFF.

The V and J genes are TRBV10-2 and TRBJ1-1, with D hard to call. CDR1 WSHSY and CDR2 SAAADI come from the germline V gene. This CDR3 has 13 amino acids. The V end was cut by 2 bases, the J end by 4 bases, with 8 bases between. The CDR3 nucleotides are TGCGCCAGCAGTGAGATCCGAGGCACTGAAGCTTTCTTT. Protein sequence: CASSEIRGTEAFF.

Here the CDR3 reads CASSRWQGTTNEKLFF. In DNA form, the CDR3 reads TGTGCCAGTAGTAGATGGCAGGGGACGACTAATGAAAAACTGTTTTTT. The rearrangement uses TRBV19 and TRBJ1-4; weak D call: TRBD1 (6 bases). Germline V gives CDR1 LNHDA, CDR2 SQIVND (reference sequence). Trimming removed 4 bases from V and 2 bases from J, with 14 bases in between. The CDR3 loop spans 16 amino acids. The variable domain in full, completed from reference TRBV19 and TRBJ1-4, reads DGGITQSPKYLFRKEGQNVTLSCEQNLNHDAMYWYRQDPGQGLRLIYYSQIVNDFQKGDIAEGYSVSREKKESFPLTVTSAQKNPTAFYLCASSRWQGTTNEKLFFGSGTQLSVL.

The count of this clone is one. CDR3 DNA: TGTGCCACCAGCACGGGGACGGCCCTCGATTGGGGCTACACCTTC. Translation: CATSTGTALDWGYTF. V gene TRBV15 combines with J gene TRBJ1-2; D is possibly TRBD1 (5 bases). The germline gives CDR1 LNHNV, CDR2 YYDKDF (reference sequence). V was trimmed by 4 bases and J by 8 bases, leaving 20 bases between them. CDR3 length equals 15 residues.

The chain recombines TRBV6-5 with TRBJ2-2; TRBD1 might be the D (5 bases). The ends were cut back, 6 bases at V and 0 bases at J, with 11 bases in the middle. The CDR3 contains 15 residues. CDR1 and CDR2 from the germline V gene are MNHEY and SVGAGI. This chain's CDR3 is CASRQGSANTGELFF. DNA of the CDR3: TGTGCCAGCAGGCAGGGCTCTGCGAACACCGGGGAGCTGTTTTTT.

This chain links TRBV19 with TRBJ2-7, with TRBD2 matching 7 bases. Per germline, CDR1 LNHDA and CDR2 SQIVND (reference sequence). The CDR3 extends over 14 amino acids. The ends lost 5 bases at V and 2 bases at J; junction bases unmatched: 6. CDR3 region: CASSPGGVPYEQYF. The CDR3 coding sequence is TGTGCCAGTAGTCCTGGGGGGGTACCCTACGAGCAGTACTTC.

The chain has TRBV5-5 and TRBJ1-6, with D uncertain. The CDR3 is made up of 11 amino acids. In germline, CDR1 is SGHKS, CDR2 YYEKEE (reference sequence). Trimming shortened V by 5 bases and J by 5 bases, and 2 bases separated the two germline ends. CDR3 nucleotides: TGTGCCAGCAGGGATAATTCACCCCTCCACTTT. Its protein product is CASRDNSPLHF.

The genes are TRBV23-1 and TRBJ2-5; TRBD1 matches 8 bases. TRBV23-1 is an open reading frame whose function is uncertain. This CDR3 has 15 residues. V was clipped by 4 bases and J by 1 base; unmatched bases: 5. The CDR3 loop is CASSPGTGVQETQYF. Here the CDR3 DNA reads TGCGCCAGCAGTCCCGGGACAGGCGTCCAAGAGACCCAGTACTTC.